The clone carrying this T cell receptor beta chain was found many times. Its antigen is as yet unknown. The sample belongs to a study of T cells in Graves' hyperthyroidism and ophthalmopathy. With 5 bases clipped from V and 0 bases from J, the junction kept 10 bases outside the gene matches. The length of the CDR3 is 18 residues. Germline V gene sequence: CDR1 MNHNS, CDR2 SASEGT. Notes on the study in general: Most clonotypes expanded in thyroid above 0.001 were likewise present in blood.

Amplified TCR beta CDR3 regions came from RNA transcripts. The HTBI primer set served for first-round RT-PCR of the TCR CDR3. TCRdb re-called the multiplex PCR reads through MiXCR, storing one row per CDR3 protein. Among roughly 380,000 distinct CDR3 sequences listed, approximately 14% were seen once. Absent ophthalmopathy progression within 18 months defined stable Graves' hyperthyroidism. Sequencing input: blood. The chain uses TRBV6-1 and TRBJ1-4, with 9 bases that match TRBD1. The clonotype was recovered from a woman aged 55 to 70 with Graves' hyperthyroidism. Written as DNA, the CDR3 is TGTGCCAGCAGTTACGCCGGGACAGGGTTCACAACTAATGAAAAACTGTTTTTT. Translating gives CASSYAGTGFTTNEKLFF.